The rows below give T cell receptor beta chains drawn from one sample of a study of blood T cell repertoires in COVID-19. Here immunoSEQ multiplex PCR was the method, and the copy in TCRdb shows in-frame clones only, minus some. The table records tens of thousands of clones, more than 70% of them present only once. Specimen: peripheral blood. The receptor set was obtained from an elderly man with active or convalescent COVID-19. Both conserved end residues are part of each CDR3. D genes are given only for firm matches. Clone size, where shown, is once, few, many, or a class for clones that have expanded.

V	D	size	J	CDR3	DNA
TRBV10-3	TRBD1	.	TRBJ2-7	CAISGRGTGANEQYF	TGTGCCATCAGTGGCCGTGGGACAGGGGCTAACGAGCAGTACTTC
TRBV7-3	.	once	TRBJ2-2	CASTRYRESNTGELFF	TGTGCCAGCACCCGATACAGGGAAAGTAACACCGGGGAGCTGTTTTTT
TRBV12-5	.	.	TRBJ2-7	CASGEDRPYEQYF	TGTGCTAGTGGCGAAGACAGGCCGTACGAGCAGTACTTC
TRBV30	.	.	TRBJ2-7	CAWSPGYNSYEQYF	TGTGCCTGGAGTCCAGGTTATAACTCCTACGAGCAGTACTTC
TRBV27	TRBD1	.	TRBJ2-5	CASSLKHRGEKETQYF	TGTGCCAGCAGTTTAAAGCACAGGGGTGAAAAAGAGACCCAGTACTTC
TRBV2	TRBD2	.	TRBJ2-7	CASSYPRTSSYEQYF	TGTGCCAGCAGTTATCCTCGGACTAGCTCCTACGAGCAGTACTTC
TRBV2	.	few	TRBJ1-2	CASSVSARSYTF	TGTGCCAGCAGTGTCTCCGCCAGATCCTACACCTTC
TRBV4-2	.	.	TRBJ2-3	CASSARRPGGGTDTQYF	TGTGCCAGCAGCGCTCGCCGTCCAGGGGGAGGAACAGATACGCAGTATTTT
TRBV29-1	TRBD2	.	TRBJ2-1	CSVWGGRAYEQFF	TGCAGCGTTTGGGGCGGGAGGGCCTATGAGCAGTTCTTC
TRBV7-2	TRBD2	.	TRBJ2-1	CASSLRAGLAGLDEQFF	TGTGCCAGCAGCTTAAGGGCGGGACTAGCGGGGCTCGATGAGCAGTTCTTC
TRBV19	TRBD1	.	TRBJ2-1	CASREQGALSYNEQFF	TGTGCCAGTAGGGAACAGGGGGCTCTTTCCTACAATGAGCAGTTCTTC
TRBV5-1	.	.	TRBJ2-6	CASSFNQGTNVLTF	TGCGCCAGCAGCTTTAACCAGGGGACCAACGTCCTGACTTTC
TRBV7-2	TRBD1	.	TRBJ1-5	CASSGTDNQPQHF	TGTGCCAGCAGCGGGACAGACAATCAGCCCCAGCATTTT
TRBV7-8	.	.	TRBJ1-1	CASRGQSEAFF	TGTGCCAGCCGAGGACAGTCTGAAGCTTTCTTT